This TCR beta chain was sequenced for a study of blood T cell repertoires in COVID-19. At the level of the study: Sites across the United States, Italy and Spain contributed samples from acute and convalescent COVID-19. T cells, B-cell-depleted T cells, or PBMCs supplied cDNA or gDNA.

Original processing methods: Amplification of reference gene primers was used by the study to estimate nucleated cell counts. Data came from immunoSEQ multiplex PCR; TCRdb stores just in-frame clones and leaves some out. That table furnishes V, J and clone size, whereas the DNA furnished D and trimming. The sample records over 150,000 clones, about 83% being singletons. Deletions cut 2 bases from V and 10 bases from J, with 15 bases between. Germline V lookup: CDR1 LGHDT, CDR2 YNNKEL (reference sequence). The CDR3 runs to 15 residues. This clone was found once. The genes are TRBV3-1 (or the pseudogene TRBV3-2) and TRBJ2-6, with D possibly matching TRBD1 (5 bases). The sequenced sample was peripheral blood. The TCR comes from a woman aged 60-75 years with COVID-19, enrolled during active disease. The CDR3 protein is CASSQSPTVGNVLTF. The CDR3 DNA sequence: TGTGCCAGCAGCCAATCCCCGACAGTTGGGAACGTCCTGACTTTC.